There are many counts of the clone carrying this T cell receptor beta chain. The germline CDR1 and CDR2 sequences are SGHNT and YYREEE (reference sequence). This CDR3 contains 13 residues. Deletions cut 4 bases from V and 3 bases from J, with 11 bases between. The time point: blood at routine non-recurrence follow-up after resection. Tumor, nontumor lung or frozen PBMC supplied whole RNA that was sequenced unsorted. This sample is part of a study of spatial heterogeneity in lung cancer. In the library, each TCR cDNA molecule bore its own unique molecular identifier. Using its own MiXCR run on the 5' RACE reads, TCRdb lists one record per CDR3 protein. The repertoire holds about 120,000 distinct CDR3 sequences, with less than 15% as singletons.

This receptor was obtained from a male donor with early-stage non-small cell lung cancer. Specimen: PBMCs, collected at follow-up. The chain has TRBV5-4 and TRBJ2-7; possibly TRBD2 for D (6 bases). CDR3 sequence: CASSPAAGYEQYF. Written as DNA, the CDR3 is TGTGCCAGCAGCCCGGCAGCGGGCTACGAGCAGTACTTC.